The text below deals with one T cell receptor beta chain. No antigen is known for it. This record comes from a study of CD8+ T cells in alopecia areata. At the level of the study: Twice a day, 5 to 10 mg of oral tofacitinib was administered to treated patients. General study points: It was less clear whether patients shared TCRs than it was in mice, possibly because of HLA.

The sequencing template was cDNA reverse transcribed from extracted RNA. Assay used: immunoSEQ multiplex PCR; TCRdb lists only in-frame clones, some missing. This table has 95,000 to 100,000 clones, approximately 66% appearing once. CDR1 and CDR2 (germline): MGHRA, YSYEKL. Trimming at V came to 0 bases and at J to 9 bases, leaving 5 bases not matched to a gene. The CDR3 is 15 residues long. Noted treatment: oral pan-JAK inhibitor, 5-10 mg twice daily. J is TRBJ1-6 and V is TRBV4-1; 7 bases align to TRBD1. This receptor was obtained from a human donor with alopecia areata. The sequencing here drew on CD8+ T cells sorted from blood, taken at week 4, from a patient treated with tofacitinib. Here the CDR3 DNA reads TGCGCCAGCAGCCAAGATGGAGAGGGGGCTTCACCCCTCCACTTT. Residues: CASSQDGEGASPLHF.